This T cell receptor beta chain was recovered during a study of blood T cell repertoires in COVID-19. The wider study: Specimens from acute and convalescent COVID-19 originated in the United States, Italy and Spain. PBMCs, B-cell-depleted T cells, or T cells provided the cDNA or gDNA that made up the material.

This CDR3 spans 16 amino acids. The germline V gene encodes CDR1 MNHEY and CDR2 SVGAGI. Trimming took 4 bases from V and 3 from J; bases not matched to a gene: 6. As handled by the study authors: Amplification of reference gene primers was used by the study to estimate nucleated cell counts. Here immunoSEQ multiplex PCR was the method, and the copy in TCRdb shows in-frame clones only, minus some. V and J calls and clone size are as listed in that table; D and trimming were resolved from the DNA. This sample yields 65,000 to 90,000 clones, of which about 88% are seen a single time; just over 5% belongs to the top ten.

This sequence joins TRBV6-5 and TRBJ2-5; 12 bases line up with TRBD1. The sample consisted of peripheral blood. The source is a human donor in a cohort sampled during active COVID-19. The CDR3 here is CASSWGQGAGEETQYF. The CDR3 DNA is TGTGCCAGCAGTTGGGGACAGGGGGCTGGAGAAGAGACCCAGTACTTC.